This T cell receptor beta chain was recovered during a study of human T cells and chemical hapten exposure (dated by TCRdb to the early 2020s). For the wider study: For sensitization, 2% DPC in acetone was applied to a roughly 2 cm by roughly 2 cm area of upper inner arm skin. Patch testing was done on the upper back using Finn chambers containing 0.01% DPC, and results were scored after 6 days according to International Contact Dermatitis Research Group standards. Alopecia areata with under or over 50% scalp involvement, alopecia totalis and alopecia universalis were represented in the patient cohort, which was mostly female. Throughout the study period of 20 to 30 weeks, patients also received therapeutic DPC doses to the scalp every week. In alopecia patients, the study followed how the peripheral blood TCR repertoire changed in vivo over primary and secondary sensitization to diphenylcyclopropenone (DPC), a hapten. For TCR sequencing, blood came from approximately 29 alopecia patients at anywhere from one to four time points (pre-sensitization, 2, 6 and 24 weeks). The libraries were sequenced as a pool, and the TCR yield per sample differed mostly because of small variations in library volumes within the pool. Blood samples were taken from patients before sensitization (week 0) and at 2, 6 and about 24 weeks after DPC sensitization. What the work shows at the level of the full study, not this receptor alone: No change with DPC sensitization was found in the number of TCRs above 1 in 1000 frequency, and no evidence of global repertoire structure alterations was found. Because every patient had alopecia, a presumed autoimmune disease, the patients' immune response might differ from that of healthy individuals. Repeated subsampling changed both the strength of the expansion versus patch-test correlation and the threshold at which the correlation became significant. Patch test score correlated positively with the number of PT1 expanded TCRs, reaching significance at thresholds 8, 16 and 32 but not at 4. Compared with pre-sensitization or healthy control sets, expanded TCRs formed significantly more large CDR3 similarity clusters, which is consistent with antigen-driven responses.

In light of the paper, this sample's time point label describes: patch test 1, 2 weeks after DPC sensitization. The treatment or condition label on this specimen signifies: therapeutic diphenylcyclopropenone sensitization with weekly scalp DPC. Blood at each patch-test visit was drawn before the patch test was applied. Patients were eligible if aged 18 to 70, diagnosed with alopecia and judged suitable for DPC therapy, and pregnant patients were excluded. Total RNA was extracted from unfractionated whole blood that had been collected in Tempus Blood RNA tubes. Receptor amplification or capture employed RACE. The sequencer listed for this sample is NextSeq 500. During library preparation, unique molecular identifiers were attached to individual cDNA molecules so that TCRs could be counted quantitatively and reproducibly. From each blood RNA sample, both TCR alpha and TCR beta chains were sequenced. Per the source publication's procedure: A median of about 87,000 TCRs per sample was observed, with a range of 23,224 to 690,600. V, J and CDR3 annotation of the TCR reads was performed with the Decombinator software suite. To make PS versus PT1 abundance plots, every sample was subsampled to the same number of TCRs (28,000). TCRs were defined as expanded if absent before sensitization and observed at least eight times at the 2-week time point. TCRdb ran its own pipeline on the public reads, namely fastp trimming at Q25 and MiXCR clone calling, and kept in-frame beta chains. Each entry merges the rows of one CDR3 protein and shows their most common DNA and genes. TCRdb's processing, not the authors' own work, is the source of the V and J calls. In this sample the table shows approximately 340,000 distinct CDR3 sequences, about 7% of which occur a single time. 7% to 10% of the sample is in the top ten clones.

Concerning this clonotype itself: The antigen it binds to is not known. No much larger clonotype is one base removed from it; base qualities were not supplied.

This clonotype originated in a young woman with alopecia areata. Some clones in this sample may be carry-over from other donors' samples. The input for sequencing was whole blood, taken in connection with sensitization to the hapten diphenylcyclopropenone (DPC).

CDR3 protein: CASSVGQGSTEAFF. In nucleotide form, the sequence is TGTGCCAGCAGCGTAGGACAGGGGAGCACTGAAGCTTTCTTT. The chain is encoded by TRBV7-9 joined to TRBJ1-1; the central 9 bases match TRBD1. Measured from the cysteine to the phenylalanine, the CDR3 is 14 residues long. Only the CDR3 part of the read is kept: 42 bases, read in frame from the first base. V trim: 5 bases; J trim: 4 bases; unmatched bases: 5. According to the germline V gene (reference sequence), CDR1 reads SEHNR and CDR2 reads FQNEAQ.